The next 9 T cell receptor beta chains were all read from a single sample in a study of CD8 T cells in Susac syndrome. A quantity of about 0.5 to 1 ug RNA underwent reverse transcription using random hexamers. MiXCR, applied by TCRdb to the immunoSEQ multiplex PCR reads, yields one record per CDR3 protein. The sample lists roughly 330,000 distinct CDR3 sequences, roughly 94% occurring once. Sequencing was performed on CD4+ T cells from PBMCs. The receptors were sampled from a human donor with multiple sclerosis.

The rearrangement links TRBV3-1 to TRBJ2-5, with D perhaps TRBD2 (5 bases). The CDR3 totals 17 residues. Per the germline V gene, CDR1 is LGHDT and CDR2 is YNNKEL (reference sequence). The V end lost 5 bases, the J end lost 2 bases, and 21 bases lay between the germline ends. DNA of the CDR3: TGTGCCAGCAGCTCTGCGCGCGGGCAGCGGATTCAAGAGACCCAGTACTTC. It encodes CASSSARGQRIQETQYF.

The chain has TRBV9 and TRBJ1-1; 10 bases are shared with TRBD1. Trimming took 3 bases from V and 11 from J; bases not matched to a gene: 7. Germline V gene sequence: CDR1 SGDLS, CDR2 YYNGEE. The CDR3 is made up of 13 amino acids. The CDR3 reads CASSARDRGSAFF. The DNA for the CDR3 is TGTGCCAGCAGCGCACGGGACAGGGGCAGCGCTTTCTTT.

The chain joins TRBV19 to TRBJ2-3, with D uncertain. This CDR3 region has 14 residues. V was cut by 3 bases and J by 7 bases, with 14 bases left in between. Germline lookup yields CDR1 LNHDA and CDR2 SQIVND (reference sequence). The CDR3 sequence is CASSIQKATYTQYF. Here the CDR3 DNA reads TGTGCCAGTAGTATTCAAAAGGCGACCTATACGCAGTATTTT.

V is TRBV12-5 and J is TRBJ2-3; the match to TRBD2 covers 9 bases. Trimming cost V 5 bases and J 0 bases; bases outside gene matches: 0. Germline values: CDR1 LGHNT, CDR2 FRNRAP. The CDR3 is 14 amino acids. CDR3 loop: CASGTSGSTDTQYF. The CDR3 DNA reads TGTGCTAGTGGTACTAGCGGGAGCACAGATACGCAGTATTTT.

The V and J genes are TRBV20-1 and TRBJ2-7, with D perhaps TRBD1 (5 bases). Germline-derived CDR1 and CDR2 are DFQATT and SNEGSKA (reference sequence). The ends were cut back, 1 base at V and 2 bases at J, with 6 bases in the middle. CDR3 length equals 12 residues. CDR3 in DNA: TGCAGTGCTAGAGGGACACCCTACGAGCAGTACTTC. This translates into CSARGTPYEQYF.

The table lists this clonotype with a count of one. The chain has TRBV11-1 and TRBJ1-1; D gene unclear. With 5 bases removed from V and 0 bases from J, the gap between germline ends came to 13 bases. From germline, CDR1 is SGHAT and CDR2 FQDESV (reference sequence). CDR3 length: 15 residues. Written as DNA, the CDR3 is TGTGCCAGCAGCCCGCGGGTGGAAATGAACACTGAAGCTTTCTTT. It specifies CASSPRVEMNTEAFF.

This clonotype was detected once. The chain links TRBV5-1 to TRBJ2-6, with D perhaps matching TRBD2 (5 bases). From germline, CDR1 is SGHRS and CDR2 YFSETQ. This CDR3 comprises 14 residues. The ends were cut back, 4 bases at V and 0 bases at J, with 5 bases in the middle. The CDR3 spells CASSRDSGANVLTF. In DNA, the CDR3 is TGCGCCAGCAGCCGGGACTCTGGGGCCAACGTCCTGACTTTC.

This chain connects TRBV19 to TRBJ1-4, with a tentative D call TRBD1 (5 bases). The germline gives CDR1 LNHDA, CDR2 SQIVND (reference sequence). The CDR3 length is 15 residues. V lost 7 bases and J 4 bases, leaving 16 bases between the germline ends. This chain's CDR3 is CASIDSGRSNEKLFF. The CDR3 DNA is TGTGCCAGTATCGACAGTGGCAGGAGTAATGAAAAACTGTTTTTT.

This chain uses TRBV10-1 with TRBJ2-3, with D hard to call. From germline, CDR1 is WNHNN and CDR2 SYGVQD (reference sequence). This CDR3 has 15 amino acids. Trimming removed 3 bases from V and 3 bases from J, with 13 bases in between. The CDR3 sequence is CASSEGPGETDTQYF. CDR3 in DNA: TGCGCCAGCAGTGAAGGGCCGGGTGAGACAGATACGCAGTATTTT.